Detailed here is one TCR beta chain. Its antigen is undetermined. The sample belongs to a study of T cell responses to AZD1222 COVID-19 vaccine. About the research overall: Pooling was applied to second doses at about 4 or about 12 weeks.

Study-wide points: Donors were largely white British and mainly female; clonal diversity was possibly underestimated. Samples come after the peak T cell response, not at day 14.

The CDR3 totals 15 residues. Germline V CDR1 and CDR2: SGHTA, FQGTGA. V was pared by 0 bases and J by 7 bases, with 15 bases between. Method: immunoSEQ multiplex PCR; TCRdb's copy keeps in-frame clones and lacks some. The sample yields 95,000 to 150,000 clones, roughly 88% seen once. The starting material was peripheral blood, obtained on day 0 of AZD1222 vaccination. The sequence was obtained from an adult in good health. The V and J genes are TRBV7-3 and TRBJ1-2; D may be TRBD1 (6 bases). The CDR3, as DNA: TGTGCCAGCAGCTTAACCGGCCAGGGGAAGAGTGGCTACACCTTC. Translation: CASSLTGQGKSGYTF.